The clone carrying this T cell receptor (beta chain) turned up a few times. Its antigen is unidentified. Production of TCR cDNA was by 5'RACE template switching, which also added a universal primer site and UMIs. TCRdb passed the 5' RACE reads through MiXCR, listing each CDR3 protein once. Seen here are some 500,000 distinct CDR3 sequences, around an eighth observed once, and the top ten hold around an eighth. The data were taken from a study of T cells after yellow fever vaccination. Notes on the study in general: The CD4 compartment and the CD8 compartment contained a small share of clonotypes in common.

V was clipped by 4 bases and J by 2 bases, with 9 bases between them. This CDR3 is 13 amino acids long. Germline-derived CDR1 and CDR2 are DFQATT and SNEGSKA (reference sequence). The receptor was isolated from a man aged 25 to 40 who received the YFV17D yellow fever vaccine. The chain combines TRBV20-1 with TRBJ2-1, with D perhaps TRBD2 (6 bases). The sample in question was PBMCs, obtained on the day of the yellow fever booster vaccination. The CDR3 nucleotides are TGCAGTGCTATTAGCGGAACCTACAATGAGCAGTTCTTC. Residues: CSAISGTYNEQFF.